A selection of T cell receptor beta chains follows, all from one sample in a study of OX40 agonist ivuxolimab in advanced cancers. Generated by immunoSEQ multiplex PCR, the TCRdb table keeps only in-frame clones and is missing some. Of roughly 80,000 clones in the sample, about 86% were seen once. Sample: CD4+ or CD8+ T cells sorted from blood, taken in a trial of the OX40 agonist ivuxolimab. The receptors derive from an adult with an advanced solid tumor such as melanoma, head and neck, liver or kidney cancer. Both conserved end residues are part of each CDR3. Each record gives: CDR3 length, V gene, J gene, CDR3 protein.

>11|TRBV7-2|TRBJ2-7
CASSFQWEQYF
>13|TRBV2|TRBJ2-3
CATGEGVADTQYF
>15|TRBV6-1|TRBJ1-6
CASSWPPGTGSPLHF
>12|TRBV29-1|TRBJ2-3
CSVPMAADTQYF
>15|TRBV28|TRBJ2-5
CASSRLAGGQETQYF
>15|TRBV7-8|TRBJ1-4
CASSRRTGFNEKLFF
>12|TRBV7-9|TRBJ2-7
CASSLPGPEQYF
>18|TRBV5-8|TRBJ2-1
CASSSPSGGLGLGNEQFF
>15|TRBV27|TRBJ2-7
CASSSPGQVTYEQYF
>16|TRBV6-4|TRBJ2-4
CASSCGTLIAKNIQYF
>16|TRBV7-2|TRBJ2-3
CASSPSGGAGADTQYF
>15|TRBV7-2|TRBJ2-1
CASSPSGGVYNEQFF
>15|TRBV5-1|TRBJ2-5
CASSPSGQPQETQYF
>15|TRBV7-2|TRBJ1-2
CASSLAPSRQNGYTF
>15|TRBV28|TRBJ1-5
CASKTDRGSNQPQHF
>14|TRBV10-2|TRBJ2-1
CASSALAGGSEQFF
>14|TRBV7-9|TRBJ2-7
CASSPLGTSNEQYF
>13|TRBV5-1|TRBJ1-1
CASSLGQDTEAFF
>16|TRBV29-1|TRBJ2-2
CSGLKAGGPNTGELFF
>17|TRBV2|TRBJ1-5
CASSEVGTGVSNQPQHF
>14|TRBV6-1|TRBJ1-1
CASSADRAGTEAFF
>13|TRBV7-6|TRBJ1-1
CASSLAGGFEAFF
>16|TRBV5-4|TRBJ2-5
CASSLPLAGKSETQYF
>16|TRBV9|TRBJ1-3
CASSVGPVYSGNTIYF
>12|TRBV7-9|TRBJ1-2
CASANTGYGYTF
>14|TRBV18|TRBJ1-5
CASSPARSNQPQHF
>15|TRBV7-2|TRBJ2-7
CASSGGGISAYEQYF
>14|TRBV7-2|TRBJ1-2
CASSLDRQGGGYTF
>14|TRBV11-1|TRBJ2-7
CASSQLQGVSEQYF
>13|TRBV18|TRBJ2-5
CASSGTAQETQYF
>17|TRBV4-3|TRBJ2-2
CASSHFLAGGLTGELFF
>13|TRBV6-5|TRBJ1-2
CATRDRGYYGYTF
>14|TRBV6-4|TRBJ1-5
CASSPTGQGQPQHF
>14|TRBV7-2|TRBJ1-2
CASSEGQGARGYTF
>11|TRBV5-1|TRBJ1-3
CASARGNTIYF
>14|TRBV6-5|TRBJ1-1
CASSGGTPGTEAFF
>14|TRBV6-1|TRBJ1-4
CASSEGWRGEKLFF
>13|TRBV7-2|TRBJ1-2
CASSSGRDYGYTF
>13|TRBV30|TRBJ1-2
CAWSQGADYGYTF
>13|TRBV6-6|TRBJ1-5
CASSEQGFQPQHF
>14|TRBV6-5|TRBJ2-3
CASSPNWGADTQYF
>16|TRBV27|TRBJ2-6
CASSFSAGAGANVLTF
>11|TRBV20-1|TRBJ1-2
CSASVGYGYTF
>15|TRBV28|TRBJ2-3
CASSLRGPSTDTQYF
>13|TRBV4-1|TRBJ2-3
CASTGGATDTQYF
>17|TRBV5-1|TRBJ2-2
CASSFRPSSTGTGELFF
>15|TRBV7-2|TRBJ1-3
CASSWGQSSGNTIYF
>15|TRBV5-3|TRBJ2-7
CASSRGPSRRNEQYF
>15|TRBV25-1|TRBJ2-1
CASSEGGVGGGEQFF
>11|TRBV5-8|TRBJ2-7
CASSSTYEQYF